Shown below are 16 T cell receptor beta chains from a single sample sequenced in a study of CD8 T cells in Susac syndrome. An input of about 0.5 to 1 ug of RNA was subjected to reverse transcription using random hexamers. TCRdb used MiXCR to reprocess the immunoSEQ multiplex PCR reads, holding one entry per CDR3 protein. Seen here are hundreds of thousands of distinct CDR3 sequences, 93% observed once, and the top ten hold roughly 0.07%. Sequencing used CD4+ T cells from PBMCs. These receptors were taken from a human donor with multiple sclerosis.

The V call is TRBV5-1, the J call TRBJ2-7; D is perhaps TRBD1 (6 bases). V lost 0 bases and J 3 bases, leaving 13 bases between the germline ends. The length of the CDR3 is 15 residues. CDR1 SGHRS and CDR2 YFSETQ come from the germline V gene. The CDR3 here is CASSLGQGRNYEQYF. CDR3 coding DNA: TGCGCCAGCAGCTTGGGCCAGGGGCGGAACTACGAGCAGTACTTC.

V gene TRBV6-1 combines with J gene TRBJ2-7; 11 bases are shared with TRBD1. V was pared by 5 bases and J by 4 bases, with 13 bases of the junction left unmatched. Germline V CDR1 and CDR2: MNHNS, SASEGT. The length of the CDR3 is 17 residues. For the CDR3, the DNA is TGTGCCAGCAGTCCCCTGGGGGACAGGGGGTATCTATACGAGCAGTACGTC. Protein sequence: CASSPLGDRGYLYEQYV.

The rearrangement uses TRBV12-3 or TRBV12-4 and TRBJ2-5; 11 positions match TRBD2. The CDR3 spans 18 residues. With V trimmed by 0 bases and J by 5 bases, 11 bases remained unmatched. The CDR3 protein is CASSLARIAGGPGETQYF. CDR3 coding DNA: TGTGCCAGCAGTTTAGCTCGGATAGCGGGAGGGCCTGGGGAGACCCAGTACTTC.

The chain links TRBV12-3 or TRBV12-4 to TRBJ2-3, with D perhaps given as TRBD1 or TRBD2 (5 bases each). Trimming removed 8 bases at V and 4 bases at J, with 16 bases between. CDR3 length: 14 amino acids. The chain's CDR3 is CASSRDPQADTQYF. CDR3 nucleotide sequence: TGTGCCAGCTCCCGGGACCCACAAGCAGATACGCAGTATTTT.

This chain uses TRBV12-3 or TRBV12-4 with TRBJ2-5; D possibly uses TRBD1 or TRBD2 (5 bases each). This CDR3 is built from 12 residues. Trimming shortened V by 6 bases and J by 10 bases, and 15 bases separated the two germline ends. In DNA, the CDR3 is TGTGCCAGCAGCCCCGACCGGGACGGCCAGTACTTC. Translation gives CASSPDRDGQYF.

V is TRBV12-3 or TRBV12-4 and J is TRBJ1-2, with D uncertain. V was cut by 3 bases and J by 8 bases, with 10 bases left in between. The CDR3 totals 12 residues. The CDR3: CASSLGREGYTF. CDR3 DNA: TGTGCCAGCAGTTTGGGTCGAGAGGGCTACACCTTC.

The chain uses TRBV19 and TRBJ2-3, with D unclear. Germline V gives CDR1 LNHDA, CDR2 SQIVND (reference sequence). The V and J ends lost 7 bases and 4 bases respectively, with 12 bases between them. This CDR3 contains 13 residues. CDR3 bases: TGTGCCAGTAAAGAGCCGCTTTCAGATACGCAGTATTTT. Translating it yields CASKEPLSDTQYF.

The J gene is TRBJ2-1, the V gene TRBV3-1; the match to TRBD2 covers 12 bases. J gave up 2 bases and V 1 base, and 12 bases lay outside the gene matches. This CDR3 comprises 20 residues. Germline V lookup: CDR1 LGHDT, CDR2 YNNKEL (reference sequence). CDR3 sequence reads: CASSQVGLAGGTATYNEQFF. In DNA, the CDR3 is TGTGCCAGCAGCCAAGTGGGACTAGCGGGCGGTACGGCCACCTACAATGAGCAGTTCTTC.

The chain joins TRBV20-1 to TRBJ1-5; D not certain. The CDR3 loop spans 15 amino acids. The germline V gene has CDR1 DFQATT and CDR2 SNEGSKA (reference sequence). With 5 bases removed from V and 0 bases from J, the gap between germline ends came to 14 bases. In DNA, the CDR3 is TGCAGTGCTGATATGGGTCCAGTTAGCAATCAGCCCCAGCATTTT. It is translated as CSADMGPVSNQPQHF.

The chain links TRBV7-3 to TRBJ2-3; no reliable D call. The CDR3 loop spans 13 amino acids. Deletions cut 5 bases from V and 5 bases from J, with 11 bases between. Germline assignment: CDR1 SGHTA and CDR2 FQGTGA. The CDR3 DNA sequence: TGTGCCAGCAGCCCGCAAGTAGTAGATACGCAGTATTTT. It is translated as CASSPQVVDTQYF.

V is TRBV29-1 and J is TRBJ2-1, with D possibly being TRBD1 (6 bases). The V end lost 8 bases, the J end lost 6 bases, and 11 bases lay between the germline ends. This CDR3 is 11 amino acids long. From germline, CDR1 is SQVTM and CDR2 ANQGSEA. Written as DNA, the CDR3 is TGCAGCATCCGACAGGTCAATGAGCAGTTCTTC. Protein: CSIRQVNEQFF.

The chain carries TRBV13 and TRBJ2-5; D may correspond to TRBD1 or TRBD2 (5 bases each). The CDR3 has 15 residues. V was clipped by 3 bases and J by 5 bases, with 16 bases between them. CDR1 PRHDT and CDR2 FYEKMQ come from the germline V gene (reference sequence). The chain's CDR3 is CASSFRGPTGETQYF. CDR3 in DNA: TGTGCCAGCAGCTTTAGGGGTCCTACGGGGGAGACCCAGTACTTC.

The rearrangement links TRBV7-2 to TRBJ2-5; D is undetermined. The V gene lost 6 bases and the J gene lost 2 bases, with 19 bases spanning the gap. The germline gives CDR1 SGHTA, CDR2 FQGNSA. The CDR3 contains 16 residues. The CDR3 DNA is TGTGCCAGCAGTCTCTCCTTGACCGCGGCACAAGAGACCCAGTACTTC. This encodes CASSLSLTAAQETQYF.

This chain connects TRBV20-1 to TRBJ2-3; D call uncertain. The CDR3 is 12 residues long. Germline V gene sequence: CDR1 DFQATT, CDR2 SNEGSKA (reference sequence). The germline V and J ends were trimmed by 3 bases and 3 bases, with 7 bases remaining between them. Here the CDR3 reads CSARQTTDTQYF. The CDR3 bases are TGCAGTGCTAGGCAGACTACAGATACGCAGTATTTT.

The rearrangement joins TRBV27 to TRBJ1-4; a possible D gene is TRBD1 (5 bases). Trimming stripped 5 bases from V and 6 bases from J, with 13 bases between. Germline V lookup: CDR1 MNHEY, CDR2 SMNVEV (reference sequence). CDR3 length: 14 residues. The CDR3, as DNA: TGTGCCAGCAGTCAAGCGGGCAGGGATGAAAAACTGTTTTTT. It encodes CASSQAGRDEKLFF. The whole variable domain, remainder taken from reference TRBV27 and TRBJ1-4, is EAQVTQNPRYLITVTGKKLTVTCSQNMNHEYMSWYRQDPGLGLRQIYYSMNVEVTDKGDVPEGYKVSRKEKRNFPLILESPSPNQTSLYFCASSQAGRDEKLFFGSGTQLSVL.

The chain uses TRBV28 and TRBJ1-2, with D tentatively TRBD1 (5 bases). Trimming shortened V by 7 bases and J by 4 bases, and 13 bases separated the two germline ends. Per germline, CDR1 MDHEN and CDR2 SYDVKM. This CDR3 has 13 amino acids. CDR3 sequence reads: CASTGRARYGYTF. In DNA form, the CDR3 reads TGTGCCAGCACTGGCAGGGCGCGCTATGGCTACACCTTC.